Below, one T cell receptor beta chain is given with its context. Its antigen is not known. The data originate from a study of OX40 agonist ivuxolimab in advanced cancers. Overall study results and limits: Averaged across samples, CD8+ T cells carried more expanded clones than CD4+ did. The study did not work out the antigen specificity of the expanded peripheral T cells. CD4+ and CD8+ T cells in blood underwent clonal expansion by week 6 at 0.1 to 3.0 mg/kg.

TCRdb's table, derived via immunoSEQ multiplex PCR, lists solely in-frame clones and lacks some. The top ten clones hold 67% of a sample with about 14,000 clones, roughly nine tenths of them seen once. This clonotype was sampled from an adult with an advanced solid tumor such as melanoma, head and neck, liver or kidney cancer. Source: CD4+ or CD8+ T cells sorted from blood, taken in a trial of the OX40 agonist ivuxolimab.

The CDR3 DNA reads as TGTGCCAGCAGCTTTAACAATGAGCAGTTCTTC. Translated: CASSFNNEQFF. The chain joins TRBV11-2 to TRBJ2-1; D not resolved. With 3 bases removed from V and 5 bases from J, the gap between germline ends came to 2 bases. The CDR3 is 11 amino acids. Germline CDR1 SGHAT, CDR2 FQNNGV.